This T cell receptor (beta chain) derives from a study of cytomegalovirus exposure and HLA in healthy donors. A multiplex PCR was run with 60 Vbeta primers and 13 Jbeta primers. Generated by immunoSEQ multiplex PCR, the TCRdb table keeps only in-frame clones and is missing some. The sample yields over 95,000 clones, 70% to 85% seen once. The CDR3 length is 18 residues. The trim removed 7 bases at V and 0 bases at J, leaving 13 bases unmatched. Per germline, CDR1 MDHEN and CDR2 SYDVKM. Sequences were obtained from PBMCs. The TCR originated in a man aged 35 to 55 in good health and CMV-seropositive. The V call is TRBV28, the J call TRBJ1-3, with TRBD1 identical over 9 bases. This CDR3 is CASTLIKTDRGSGNTIYF. The CDR3, as DNA: TGTGCCAGCACCCTTATCAAGACGGACAGGGGCTCTGGAAACACCATATATTTT.